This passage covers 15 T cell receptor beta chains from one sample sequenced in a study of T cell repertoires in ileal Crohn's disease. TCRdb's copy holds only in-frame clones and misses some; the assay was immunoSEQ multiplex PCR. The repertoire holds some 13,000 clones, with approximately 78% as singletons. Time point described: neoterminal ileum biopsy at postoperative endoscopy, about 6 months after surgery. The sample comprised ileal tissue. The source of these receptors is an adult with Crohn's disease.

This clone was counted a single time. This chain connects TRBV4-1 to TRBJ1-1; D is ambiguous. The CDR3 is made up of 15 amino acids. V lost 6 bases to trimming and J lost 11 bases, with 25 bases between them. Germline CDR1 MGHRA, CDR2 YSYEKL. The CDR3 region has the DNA TGCGCCAGCAGGTCCTTGATGGGTGGAGATGGCGGGGCTTTCTTT. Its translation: CASRSLMGGDGGAFF.

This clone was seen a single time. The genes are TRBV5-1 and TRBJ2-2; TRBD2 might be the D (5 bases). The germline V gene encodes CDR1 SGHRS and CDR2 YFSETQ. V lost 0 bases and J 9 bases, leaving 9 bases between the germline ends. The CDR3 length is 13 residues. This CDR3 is CASSLAGVRELFF. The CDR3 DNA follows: TGCGCCAGCAGCTTGGCCGGGGTCCGGGAGCTGTTTTTT.

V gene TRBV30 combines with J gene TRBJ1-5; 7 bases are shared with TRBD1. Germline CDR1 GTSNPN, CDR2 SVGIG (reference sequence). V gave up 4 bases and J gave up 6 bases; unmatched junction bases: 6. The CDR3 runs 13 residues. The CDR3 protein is CAWMAGGSQPQHF. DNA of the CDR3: TGTGCCTGGATGGCAGGGGGGAGTCAGCCCCAGCATTTT. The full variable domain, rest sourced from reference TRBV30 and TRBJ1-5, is SQTIHQWPATLVQPVGSPLSLECTVEGTSNPNLYWYRQAAGRGLQLLFYSVGIGQISSEVPQNLSASRPQDRQFILSSKKLLLSDSGFYLCAWMAGGSQPQHFGDGTRLSIL.

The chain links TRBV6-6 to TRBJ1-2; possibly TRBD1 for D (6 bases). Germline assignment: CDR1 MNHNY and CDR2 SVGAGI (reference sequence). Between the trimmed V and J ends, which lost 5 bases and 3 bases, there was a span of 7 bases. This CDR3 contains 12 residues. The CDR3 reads CASSPGDYGYTF. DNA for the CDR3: TGTGCCAGCAGTCCAGGGGACTATGGCTACACCTTC.

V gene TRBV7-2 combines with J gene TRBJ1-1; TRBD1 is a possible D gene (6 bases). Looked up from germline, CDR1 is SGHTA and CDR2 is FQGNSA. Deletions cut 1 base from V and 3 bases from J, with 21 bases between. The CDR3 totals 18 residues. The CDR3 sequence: CASSLGVTGSGFYTEAFF. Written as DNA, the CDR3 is TGTGCCAGCAGCTTAGGAGTAACAGGGAGCGGTTTTTACACTGAAGCTTTCTTT.

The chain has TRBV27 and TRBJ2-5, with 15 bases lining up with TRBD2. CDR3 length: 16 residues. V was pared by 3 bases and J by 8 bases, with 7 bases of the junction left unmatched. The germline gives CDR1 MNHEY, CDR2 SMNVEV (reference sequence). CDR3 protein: CASSFRTSGGASTQYF. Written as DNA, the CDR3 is TGTGCCAGCAGTTTCCGGACTAGCGGGGGGGCCAGTACCCAGTACTTC.

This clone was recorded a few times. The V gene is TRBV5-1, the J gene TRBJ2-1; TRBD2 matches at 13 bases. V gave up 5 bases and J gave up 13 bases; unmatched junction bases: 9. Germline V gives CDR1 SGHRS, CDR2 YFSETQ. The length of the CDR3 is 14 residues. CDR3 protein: CASRPGLAGPRQFF. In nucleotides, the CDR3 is TGCGCCAGCAGACCGGGACTAGCGGGACCCCGCCAGTTCTTC.

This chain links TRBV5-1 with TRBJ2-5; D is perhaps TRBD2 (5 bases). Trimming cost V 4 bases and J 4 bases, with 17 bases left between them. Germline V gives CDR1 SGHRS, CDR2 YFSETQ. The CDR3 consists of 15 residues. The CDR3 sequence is CASSEEGPEGETQYF. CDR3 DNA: TGCGCCAGCAGCGAAGAGGGCCCTGAGGGAGAGACCCAGTACTTC.

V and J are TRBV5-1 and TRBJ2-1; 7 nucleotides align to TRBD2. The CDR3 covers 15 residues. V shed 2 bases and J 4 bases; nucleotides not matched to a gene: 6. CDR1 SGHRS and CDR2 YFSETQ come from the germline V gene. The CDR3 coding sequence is TGCGCCAGCAGCTTAGGCGGGAGTCTTTACAATGAGCAGTTCTTC. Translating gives CASSLGGSLYNEQFF.

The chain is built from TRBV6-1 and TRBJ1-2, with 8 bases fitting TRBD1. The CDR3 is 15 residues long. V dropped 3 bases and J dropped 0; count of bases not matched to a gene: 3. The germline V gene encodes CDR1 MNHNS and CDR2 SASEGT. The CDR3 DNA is TGTGCCAGCAGTGAGACGACAGGGGCTAACTATGGCTACACCTTC. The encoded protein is CASSETTGANYGYTF.

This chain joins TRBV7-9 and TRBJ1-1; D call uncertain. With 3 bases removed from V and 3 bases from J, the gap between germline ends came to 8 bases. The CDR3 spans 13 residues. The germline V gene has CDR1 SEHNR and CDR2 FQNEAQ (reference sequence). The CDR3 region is CASSFVSDTEAFF. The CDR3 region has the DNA TGTGCCAGCAGCTTCGTCTCTGACACTGAAGCTTTCTTT.

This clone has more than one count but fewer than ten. DNA of the CDR3: TGTGCCAGCAGCTTAACAGGGGGCCTTGACTACGAGCAGTACTTC. This translates into CASSLTGGLDYEQYF. The chain employs TRBV5-5 and TRBJ2-7, with 9 nucleotides matching TRBD1. The junction had 6 bases not matched to a gene; V was cut back by 2 bases and J by 3 bases. This CDR3 is 15 amino acids long. The germline V gene has CDR1 SGHKS and CDR2 YYEKEE (reference sequence).

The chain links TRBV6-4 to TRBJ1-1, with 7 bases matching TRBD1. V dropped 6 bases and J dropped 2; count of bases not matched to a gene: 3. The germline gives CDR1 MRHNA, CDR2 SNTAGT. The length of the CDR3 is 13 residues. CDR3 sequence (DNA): TGTGCCAGCAGACAGGGGTATAACACTGAAGCTTTCTTT. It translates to CASRQGYNTEAFF.

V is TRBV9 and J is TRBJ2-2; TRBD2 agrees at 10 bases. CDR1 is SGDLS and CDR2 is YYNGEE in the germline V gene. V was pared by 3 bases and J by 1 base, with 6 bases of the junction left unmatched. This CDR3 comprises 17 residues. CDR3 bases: TGTGCCAGCAGCGCCAGTTTAGCGGGGGGGAACACCGGGGAGCTGTTTTTT. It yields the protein CASSASLAGGNTGELFF.

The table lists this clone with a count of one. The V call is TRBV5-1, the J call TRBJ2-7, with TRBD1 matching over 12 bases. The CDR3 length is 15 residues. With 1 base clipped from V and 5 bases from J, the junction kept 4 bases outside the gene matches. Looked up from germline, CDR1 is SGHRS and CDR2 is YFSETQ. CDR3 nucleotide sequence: TGCGCCAGCAGCTTGTCTGGGACAGGGGGCCACGAGCAGTACTTC. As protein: CASSLSGTGGHEQYF.